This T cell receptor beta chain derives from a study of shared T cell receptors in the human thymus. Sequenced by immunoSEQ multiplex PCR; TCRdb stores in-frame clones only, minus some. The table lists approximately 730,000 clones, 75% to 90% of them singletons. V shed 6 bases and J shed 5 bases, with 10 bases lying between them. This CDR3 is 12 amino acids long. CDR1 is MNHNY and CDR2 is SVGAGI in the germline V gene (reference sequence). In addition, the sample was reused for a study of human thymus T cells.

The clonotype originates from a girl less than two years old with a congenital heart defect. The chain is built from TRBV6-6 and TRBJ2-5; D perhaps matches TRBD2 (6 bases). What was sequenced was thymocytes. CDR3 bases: TGTGCCAGCAGCGGTCGGGGGGAGACCCAGTACTTC. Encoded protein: CASSGRGETQYF.